Listed below are T cell receptor beta chains from one sample, sequenced in a study of CD8 T cells in Susac syndrome. TCRdb independently ran MiXCR on the immunoSEQ multiplex PCR reads; one entry per CDR3 protein. The sample includes fewer than 85,000 distinct CDR3 sequences, roughly 94% seen only once; the top ten take about 0.48%. What was sequenced was CD8+ T cells from PBMCs. The receptor set was obtained from a human donor with Susac syndrome. Each CDR3 is given with its conserved first and last residue. The D gene is left open where the match is weak. Expanded clones get a size class; other rows say once, few or many, or leave the size out.

clone_size	d_call	v_call	j_call	cdr3_nt	cdr3_aa
NA	TRBD2	TRBV20-1	TRBJ2-7	TGCAGTGACGGACAACGGACTAGTGCCTACGAGCAGTACTTC	CSDGQRTSAYEQYF
NA	NA	TRBV6-5	TRBJ2-2	TGTGCCAGCAGTTACTCGGGGCTGCTAAACACCGGGGAGCTGTTTTTT	CASSYSGLLNTGELFF
NA	NA	TRBV9	TRBJ2-1	TGTGCCAGCAGCGTAGCCGGGACGGTGAACAATGAGCAGTTCTTC	CASSVAGTVNNEQFF
NA	NA	TRBV4-1	TRBJ2-7	TGCGCCAGCAGCCAAGGCGCAGGGAAAAAGACCTACGAGCAGTACTTC	CASSQGAGKKTYEQYF
NA	NA	TRBV12-3/TRBV12-4	TRBJ1-1	TGTGCCAGCAGTCCCCGACAAGGCACTGAAGCTTTCTTT	CASSPRQGTEAFF
NA	NA	TRBV6-5	TRBJ2-2	TGTGCCAGCAGTTACCGAACCGCCGGGGAGCTGTTTTTT	CASSYRTAGELFF
NA	TRBD2	TRBV20-1	TRBJ2-2	TGCAGTGCCATAGGACTAGCGAACACCGGGGAGCTGTTTTTT	CSAIGLANTGELFF
NA	NA	TRBV27	TRBJ2-3	TGTGCCAGCAGTTTAGGCCTCACAGATACGCAGTATTTT	CASSLGLTDTQYF
NA	NA	TRBV7-9	TRBJ1-1	TGTGCCAGCAGCCCCGGGACCTGGGCTTTCTTT	CASSPGTWAFF
NA	TRBD2	TRBV20-1	TRBJ2-2	TGCAGTGCCCCGACGGTGGAAGCGGGGGGGAAGAACACCGGGGAGCTGTTTTTT	CSAPTVEAGGKNTGELFF
NA	NA	TRBV12-5	TRBJ1-2	TGTGCTAGTGGCGCCCATCCTGGCTATGGCTACACCTTC	CASGAHPGYGYTF
NA	TRBD1	TRBV20-1	TRBJ2-5	TGCAGTGCTAGAGATGAGAGACAGGGGTTCACCCAGTACTTC	CSARDERQGFTQYF
NA	TRBD1	TRBV7-9	TRBJ2-7	TGTGCCAGCAGCACAGGGGGGACAGCCTACGAGCAGTACTTC	CASSTGGTAYEQYF
few	NA	TRBV6-2/TRBV6-3	TRBJ1-1	TGTGCCAGCAGTGCTCGACAGACGGGGAACACTGAAGCTTTCTTT	CASSARQTGNTEAFF
NA	NA	TRBV18	TRBJ2-1	TGTGCCAGCTCACCAGAGAGGGGTGCCCCTTCCTCCTACAATGAGCAGTTCTTC	CASSPERGAPSSYNEQFF
NA	NA	TRBV6-5	TRBJ2-7	TGTGCCAGCAGTACCTCTGGGGGATCCTACGAGCAGTACTTC	CASSTSGGSYEQYF
NA	NA	TRBV20-1	TRBJ2-1	TGCAGTGCCAAGGAGTGGGATGAGCAGTTCTTC	CSAKEWDEQFF
NA	TRBD2	TRBV2	TRBJ2-3	TGTGCCAGCCCCAAGGGACTAGCGGGGGATAAAACGCAGTATTTT	CASPKGLAGDKTQYF
NA	TRBD2	TRBV28	TRBJ2-3	TGTGCCAGCTCCCCTACTAGCGGGGTCGCAGATACGCAGTATTTT	CASSPTSGVADTQYF
NA	NA	TRBV6-2/TRBV6-3	TRBJ1-1	TGTGCCAGCAGTTACTTGGGGCTGAACACTGAAGCTTTCTTT	CASSYLGLNTEAFF
NA	NA	TRBV30	TRBJ1-1	TGTGCCTGGGAGGACCTGGGAGAAGCTTTCTTT	CAWEDLGEAFF
NA	NA	TRBV7-3	TRBJ2-7	TGTGCCAGCAGCTTAACTTACAGTCGGGAGCAGTACTTC	CASSLTYSREQYF
NA	TRBD1	TRBV2	TRBJ2-7	TGTGCCAGCAGGGGACAGGCCTACGAGCAGTACTTC	CASRGQAYEQYF
NA	TRBD2	TRBV9	TRBJ2-1	TGTGCCAGCAGCGCACCGATTGGGACTAGCGGGGGCTCCTACAATGAGCAGTTCTTC	CASSAPIGTSGGSYNEQFF
once	NA	TRBV28	TRBJ1-5	TGTGCCAGCACGGGACCCGAGGGCAATCAGCCCCAGCATTTT	CASTGPEGNQPQHF
NA	NA	TRBV4-1	TRBJ1-5	TGCGCCAGCAGCCAAGCTGGAAATCAGCCCCAGCATTTT	CASSQAGNQPQHF
NA	NA	TRBV20-1	TRBJ2-7	TGCAGTGCTGGCGGGACAAGGAGCTACGAGCAGTACTTC	CSAGGTRSYEQYF
NA	NA	TRBV20-1	TRBJ1-6	TGCAGTGCTAGCTCGAGGGGCCCCGGGACCCTCATGCCACCCCTCCACTTT	CSASSRGPGTLMPPLHF
NA	NA	TRBV21-1	TRBJ1-1	TGTGCCAGCAGCAAAGCGCGTCACACTGAAGCTTTCTTT	CASSKARHTEAFF
NA	NA	TRBV2	TRBJ2-7	TGTGCCAGCCTGTCCGACAACTCCTACGAGCAGTACTTC	CASLSDNSYEQYF
NA	NA	TRBV6-2/TRBV6-3	TRBJ1-5	TGTGCCAGCAGCGAGGTGCGCAATCAGCCCCAGCATTTT	CASSEVRNQPQHF
NA	NA	TRBV11-2	TRBJ2-1	TGTGCCAGCAGCTTAGCTAGGGACTTCCTGTACAATGAGCAGTTCTTC	CASSLARDFLYNEQFF
NA	NA	TRBV9	TRBJ1-1	TGTGCCAGCAGCTCCCAGACAGAAGCTTTCTTT	CASSSQTEAFF
NA	NA	TRBV24-1	TRBJ2-3	TGTGCCACCCAGTTGGGCTCCGTTAGCACAGATACGCAGTATTTT	CATQLGSVSTDTQYF
NA	NA	TRBV15	TRBJ2-7	TGTGCCACCAGCAGGCGGAGGTCCGACGAGCAGTACTTC	CATSRRRSDEQYF
NA	NA	TRBV9	TRBJ1-3	TGTGCCAGCAGCGTAGTTGAGACTCCTCGAATGTTGAACACCATATATTTT	CASSVVETPRMLNTIYF